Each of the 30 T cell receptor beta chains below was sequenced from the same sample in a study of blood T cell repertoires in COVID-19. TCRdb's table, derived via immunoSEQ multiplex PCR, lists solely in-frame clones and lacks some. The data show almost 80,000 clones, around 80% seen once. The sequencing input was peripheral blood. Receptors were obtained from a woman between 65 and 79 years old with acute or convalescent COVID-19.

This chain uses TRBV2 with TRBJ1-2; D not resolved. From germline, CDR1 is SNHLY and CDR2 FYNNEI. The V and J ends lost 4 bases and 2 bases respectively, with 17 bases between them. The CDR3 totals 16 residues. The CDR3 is CASSVNSGESNYGYTF. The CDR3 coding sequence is TGTGCCAGCAGTGTGAACTCGGGAGAGAGCAACTATGGCTACACCTTC.

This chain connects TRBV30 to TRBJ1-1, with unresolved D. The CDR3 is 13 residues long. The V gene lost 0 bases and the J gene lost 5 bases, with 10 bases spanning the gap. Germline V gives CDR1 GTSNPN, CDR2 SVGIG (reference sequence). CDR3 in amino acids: CAWSVVEGTEAFF. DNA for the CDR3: TGTGCCTGGAGTGTAGTCGAGGGTACTGAAGCTTTCTTT.

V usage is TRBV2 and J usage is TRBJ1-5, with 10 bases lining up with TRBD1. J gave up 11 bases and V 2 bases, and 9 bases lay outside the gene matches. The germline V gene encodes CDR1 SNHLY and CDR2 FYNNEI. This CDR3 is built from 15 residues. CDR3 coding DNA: TGTGCCAGCAGTGAATTGGGACAGGGGTTTTCGTCCCAGCATTTT. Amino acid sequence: CASSELGQGFSSQHF.

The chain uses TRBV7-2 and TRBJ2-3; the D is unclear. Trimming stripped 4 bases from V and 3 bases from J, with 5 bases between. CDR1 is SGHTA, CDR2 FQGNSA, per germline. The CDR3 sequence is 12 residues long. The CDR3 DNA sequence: TGTGCCAGCAGCTCTCTGACAGATACGCAGTATTTT. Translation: CASSSLTDTQYF. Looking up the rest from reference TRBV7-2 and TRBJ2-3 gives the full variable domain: GAGVSQSPSNKVTEKGKDVELRCDPISGHTALYWYRQSLGQGLEFLIYFQGNSAPDKSGLPSDRFSAERTGGSVSTLTIQRTQQEDSAVYLCASSSLTDTQYFGPGTRLTVL.

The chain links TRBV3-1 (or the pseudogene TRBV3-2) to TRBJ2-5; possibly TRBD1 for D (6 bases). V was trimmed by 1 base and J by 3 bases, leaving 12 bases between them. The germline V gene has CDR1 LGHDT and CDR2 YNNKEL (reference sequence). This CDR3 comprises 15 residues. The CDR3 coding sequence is TGTGCCAGCAGCCAAGCCGGACAGACTGAAGAGACCCAGTACTTC. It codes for CASSQAGQTEETQYF.

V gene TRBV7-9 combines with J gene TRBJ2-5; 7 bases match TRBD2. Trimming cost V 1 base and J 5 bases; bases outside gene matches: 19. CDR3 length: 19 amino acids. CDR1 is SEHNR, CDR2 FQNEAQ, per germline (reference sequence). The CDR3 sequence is CASSLGKILGRLSGETQYF. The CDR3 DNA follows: TGTGCCAGCAGCTTAGGAAAGATTCTGGGTCGACTTAGCGGGGAGACCCAGTACTTC.

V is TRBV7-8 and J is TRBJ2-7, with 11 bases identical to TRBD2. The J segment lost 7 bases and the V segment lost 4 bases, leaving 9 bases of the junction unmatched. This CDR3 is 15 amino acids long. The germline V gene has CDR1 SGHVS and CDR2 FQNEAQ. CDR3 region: CASSSLAGGLGEQYF. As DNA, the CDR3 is TGTGCCAGCAGCTCGCTAGCGGGAGGTTTGGGGGAGCAGTACTTC. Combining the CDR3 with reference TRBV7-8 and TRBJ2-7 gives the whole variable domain GAGVSQSPRYKVAKRGQDVALRCDPISGHVSLFWYQQALGQGPEFLTYFQNEAQLDKSGLPSDRFFAERPEGSVSTLKIQRTQQEDSAVYLCASSSLAGGLGEQYFGPGTRLTVT.

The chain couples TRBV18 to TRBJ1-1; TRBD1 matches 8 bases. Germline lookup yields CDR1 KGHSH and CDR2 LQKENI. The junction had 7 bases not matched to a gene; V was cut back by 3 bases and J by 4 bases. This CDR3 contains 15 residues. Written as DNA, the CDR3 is TGTGCCAGCTCACCCTCAGGGGGCTGGGGCACTGAAGCTTTCTTT. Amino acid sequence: CASSPSGGWGTEAFF.

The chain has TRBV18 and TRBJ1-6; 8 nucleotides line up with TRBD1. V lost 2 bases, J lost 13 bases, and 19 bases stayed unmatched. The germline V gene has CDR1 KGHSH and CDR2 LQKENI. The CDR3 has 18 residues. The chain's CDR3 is CASSPYSRQGAVLSPLHF. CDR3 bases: TGTGCCAGCTCACCATATTCTCGGCAGGGGGCAGTCTTGTCGCCCCTCCACTTT.

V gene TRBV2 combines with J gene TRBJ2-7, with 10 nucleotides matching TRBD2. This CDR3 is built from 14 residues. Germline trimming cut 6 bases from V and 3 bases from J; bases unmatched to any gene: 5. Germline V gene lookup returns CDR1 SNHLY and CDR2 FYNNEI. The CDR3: CASRVRLAGYEQYF. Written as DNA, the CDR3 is TGTGCCAGCAGGGTCAGACTAGCGGGCTACGAGCAGTACTTC. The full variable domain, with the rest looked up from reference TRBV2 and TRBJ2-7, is EPEVTQTPSHQVTQMGQEVILRCVPISNHLYFYWYRQILGQKVEFLVSFYNNEISEKSEIFDDQFSVERPDGSNFTLKIRSTKLEDSAMYFCASRVRLAGYEQYFGPGTRLTVT.

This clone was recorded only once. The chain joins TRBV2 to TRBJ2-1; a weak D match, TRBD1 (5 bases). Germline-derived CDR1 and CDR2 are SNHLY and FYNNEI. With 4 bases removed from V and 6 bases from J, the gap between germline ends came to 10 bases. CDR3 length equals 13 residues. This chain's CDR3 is CASSVLQVNEQFF. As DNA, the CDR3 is TGTGCCAGCAGTGTTTTACAGGTCAATGAGCAGTTCTTC.

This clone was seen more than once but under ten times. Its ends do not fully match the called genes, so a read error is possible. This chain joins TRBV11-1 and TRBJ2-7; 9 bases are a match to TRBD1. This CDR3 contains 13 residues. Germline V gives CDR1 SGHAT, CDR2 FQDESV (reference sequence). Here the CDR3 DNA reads TGTGCCTGCTGCTTCGGGACAGGGTACGAGCTGTACTTC. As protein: CACCFGTGYELYF.

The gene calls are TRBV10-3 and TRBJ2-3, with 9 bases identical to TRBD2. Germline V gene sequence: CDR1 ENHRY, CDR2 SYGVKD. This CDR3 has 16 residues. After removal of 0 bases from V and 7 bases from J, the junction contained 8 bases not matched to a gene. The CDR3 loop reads CAISESNAGGPNTQYF. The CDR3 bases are TGTGCCATCAGTGAGTCTAACGCGGGAGGGCCGAATACGCAGTATTTT.

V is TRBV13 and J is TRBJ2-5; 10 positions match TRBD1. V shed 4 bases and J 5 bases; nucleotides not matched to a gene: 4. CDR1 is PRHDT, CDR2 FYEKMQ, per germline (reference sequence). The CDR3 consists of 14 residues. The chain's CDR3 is CASSSTGGRETQYF. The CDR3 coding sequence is TGTGCCAGCAGCTCGACAGGGGGCCGGGAGACCCAGTACTTC. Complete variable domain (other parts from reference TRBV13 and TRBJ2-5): AAGVIQSPRHLIKEKRETATLKCYPIPRHDTVYWYQQGPGQDPQFLISFYEKMQSDKGSIPDRFSAQQFSDYHSELNMSSLELGDSALYFCASSSTGGRETQYFGPGTRLLVL.

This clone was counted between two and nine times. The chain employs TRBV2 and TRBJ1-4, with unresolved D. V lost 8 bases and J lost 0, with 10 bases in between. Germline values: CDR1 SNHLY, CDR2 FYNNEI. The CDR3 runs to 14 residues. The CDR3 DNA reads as TGTGCCAGCCGAAGCAGGTCAACTAATGAAAAACTGTTTTTT. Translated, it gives CASRSRSTNEKLFF.

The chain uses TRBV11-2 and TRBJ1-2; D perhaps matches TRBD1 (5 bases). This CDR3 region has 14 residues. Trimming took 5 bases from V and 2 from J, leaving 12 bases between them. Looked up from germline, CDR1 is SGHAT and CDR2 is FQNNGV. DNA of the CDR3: TGTGCCAGCAGCCCTAGTGGGGCCAACTATGGCTACACCTTC. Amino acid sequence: CASSPSGANYGYTF.

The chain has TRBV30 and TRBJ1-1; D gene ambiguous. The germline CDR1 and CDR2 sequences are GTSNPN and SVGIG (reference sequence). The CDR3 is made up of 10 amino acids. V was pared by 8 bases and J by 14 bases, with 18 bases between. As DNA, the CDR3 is TGTGCCATTTCCCTACTCGGTCCGTTCTTT. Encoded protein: CAISLLGPFF.

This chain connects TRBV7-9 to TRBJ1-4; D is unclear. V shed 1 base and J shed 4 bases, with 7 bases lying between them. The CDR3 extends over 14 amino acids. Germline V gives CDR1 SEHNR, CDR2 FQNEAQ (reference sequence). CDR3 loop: CASSLGEFNEKLFF. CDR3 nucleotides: TGTGCCAGCAGCTTAGGAGAATTTAATGAAAAACTGTTTTTT.

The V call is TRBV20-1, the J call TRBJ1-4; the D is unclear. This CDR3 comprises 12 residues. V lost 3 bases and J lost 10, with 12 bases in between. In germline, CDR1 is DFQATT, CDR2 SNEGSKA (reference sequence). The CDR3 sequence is CSASGPSGKLFF. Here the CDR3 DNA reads TGCAGTGCTAGTGGGCCCAGCGGAAAACTGTTTTTT.

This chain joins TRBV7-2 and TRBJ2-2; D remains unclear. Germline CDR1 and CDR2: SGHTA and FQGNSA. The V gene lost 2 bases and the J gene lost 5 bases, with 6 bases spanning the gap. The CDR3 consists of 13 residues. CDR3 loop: CASSLYSTGELFF. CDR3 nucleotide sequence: TGTGCCAGCAGCTTATACAGTACCGGGGAGCTGTTTTTT. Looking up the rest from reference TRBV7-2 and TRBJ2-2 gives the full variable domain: GAGVSQSPSNKVTEKGKDVELRCDPISGHTALYWYRQSLGQGLEFLIYFQGNSAPDKSGLPSDRFSAERTGGSVSTLTIQRTQQEDSAVYLCASSLYSTGELFFGEGSRLTVL.

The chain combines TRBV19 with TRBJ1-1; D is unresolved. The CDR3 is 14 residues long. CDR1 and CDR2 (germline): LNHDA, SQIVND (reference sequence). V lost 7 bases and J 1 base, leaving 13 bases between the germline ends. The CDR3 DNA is TGTGCCAGTATTCTGGAGGTAGGGAACACTGAAGCTTTCTTT. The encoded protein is CASILEVGNTEAFF.

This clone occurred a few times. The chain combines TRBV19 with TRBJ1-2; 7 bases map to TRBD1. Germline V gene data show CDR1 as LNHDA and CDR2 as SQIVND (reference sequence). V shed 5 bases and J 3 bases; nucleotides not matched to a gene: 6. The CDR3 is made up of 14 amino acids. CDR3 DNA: TGTGCCAGTAGTGCTCTTACAGGGGACTATGGCTACACCTTC. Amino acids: CASSALTGDYGYTF.

For the CDR3, the DNA is TGTGCCAGCAGCCAAGCGGGAGAAGGCTACACCTTC. Protein: CASSQAGEGYTF. V and J are TRBV3-1 (or the pseudogene TRBV3-2) and TRBJ1-2; D remains ambiguous. Looked up from germline, CDR1 is LGHDT and CDR2 is YNNKEL (reference sequence). This CDR3 is built from 12 residues. V was clipped by 1 base and J by 8 bases, with 8 bases between them.

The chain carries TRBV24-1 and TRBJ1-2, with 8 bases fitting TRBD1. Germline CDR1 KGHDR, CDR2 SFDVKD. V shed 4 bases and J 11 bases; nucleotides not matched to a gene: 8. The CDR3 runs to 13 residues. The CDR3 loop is CATSDRQGTKYTF. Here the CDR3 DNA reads TGTGCCACCAGTGACCGACAGGGGACAAAGTACACCTTC.

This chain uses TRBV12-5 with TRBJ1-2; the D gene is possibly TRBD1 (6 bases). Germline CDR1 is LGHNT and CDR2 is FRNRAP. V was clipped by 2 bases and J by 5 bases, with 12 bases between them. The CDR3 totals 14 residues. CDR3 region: CASGLSQGRYGYTF. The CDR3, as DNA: TGTGCTAGTGGTTTGTCCCAGGGGCGGTATGGCTACACCTTC.

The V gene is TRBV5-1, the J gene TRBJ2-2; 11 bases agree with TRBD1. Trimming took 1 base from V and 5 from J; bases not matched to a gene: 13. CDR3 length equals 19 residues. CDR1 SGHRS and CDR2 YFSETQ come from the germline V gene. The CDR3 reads CASSLNAMGTGGKTGELFF. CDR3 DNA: TGCGCCAGCAGCTTGAATGCGATGGGGACAGGGGGAAAAACCGGGGAGCTGTTTTTT. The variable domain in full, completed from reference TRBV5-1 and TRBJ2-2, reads KAGVTQTPRYLIKTRGQQVTLSCSPISGHRSVSWYQQTPGQGLQFLFEYFSETQRNKGNFPGRFSGRQFSNSRSEMNVSTLELGDSALYLCASSLNAMGTGGKTGELFFGEGSRLTVL.

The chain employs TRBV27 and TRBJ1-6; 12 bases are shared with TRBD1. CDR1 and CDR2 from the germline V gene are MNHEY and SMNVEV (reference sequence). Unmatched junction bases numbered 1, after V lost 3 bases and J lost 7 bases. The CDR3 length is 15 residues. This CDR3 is CASSFGTGGNSPLHF. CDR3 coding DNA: TGTGCCAGCAGTTTTGGGACAGGGGGCAATTCACCCCTCCACTTT.

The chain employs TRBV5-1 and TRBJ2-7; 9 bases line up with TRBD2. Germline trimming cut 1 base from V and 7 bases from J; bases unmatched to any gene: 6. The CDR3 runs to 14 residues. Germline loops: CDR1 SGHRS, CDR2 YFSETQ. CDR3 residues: CASSLQREAEEQYF. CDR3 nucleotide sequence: TGCGCCAGCAGCTTGCAGCGGGAGGCCGAGGAGCAGTACTTC.

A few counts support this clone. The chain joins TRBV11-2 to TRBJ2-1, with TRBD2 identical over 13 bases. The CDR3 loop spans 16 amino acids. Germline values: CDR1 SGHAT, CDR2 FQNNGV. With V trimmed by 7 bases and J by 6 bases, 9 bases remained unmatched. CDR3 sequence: CASTRLAGGTRNEQFF. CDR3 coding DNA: TGTGCCAGCACCAGACTAGCGGGAGGTACGCGCAATGAGCAGTTCTTC.

CDR3 region: CATSDSSIGYEQYF. For the CDR3, the DNA is TGTGCCACCAGTGATTCGAGCATTGGCTACGAGCAGTACTTC. The chain has TRBV24-1 and TRBJ2-7; no firm D call. This CDR3 contains 14 residues. The ends were cut back, 2 bases at V and 3 bases at J, with 10 bases in the middle. Germline assignment: CDR1 KGHDR and CDR2 SFDVKD.